This TCR beta chain is from a study of T cells after yellow fever vaccination. General study findings and limits: Just a small share of clonotypes turned up in the CD4 compartment as well as the CD8 compartment. Most primary-vaccination clones recurred post-booster (around 97% CD4, 88% CD8). Abundant clonotypes (contaminants from the bulk population) could be present in FACS-sorted repertoires.

The CDR3 spans 13 residues. Germline assignment: CDR1 SGDLS and CDR2 YYNGEE. V was shortened by 3 bases and J by 1 base, with 6 bases between the two germline ends. Turning to this clonotype: Its antigen remains unknown.

Universal primer sites and UMIs were introduced during 5'RACE template-switching synthesis of TCR cDNA. TCRdb re-derived calls from the 5' RACE reads in MiXCR, one entry per CDR3 protein. The sample records 250,000 to 350,000 distinct CDR3 sequences, around 6.8% being singletons. The starting material was PBMCs, obtained about 41 days after the first yellow fever vaccination. The sequence was collected from a man aged 18 to 35 who received the YFV17D yellow fever vaccine. The V gene is TRBV9, the J gene TRBJ2-3; the D is unclear. CDR3 bases: TGTGCCAGCAGCGGACCACGCACAGATACGCAGTATTTT. This encodes CASSGPRTDTQYF.